Listed below are T cell receptor beta chains from one sample, sequenced in a study of blood T cell repertoires in COVID-19. Sequencing used immunoSEQ multiplex PCR; TCRdb keeps in-frame clones, though not all of them. This table has approximately 300,000 clones, about 90% appearing once. Sequenced sample: peripheral blood. These receptors all come from a woman in her twenties or thirties with COVID-19, enrolled during active disease. CDR3s include the opening cysteine and the closing phenylalanine or tryptophan. The D gene is left open where the match is weak. Clone size is shown for a subset of rows, as once, few, many or a class of expanded clone.

D gene	V gene	clone size	J gene	CDR3 DNA	CDR3 protein
.	TRBV27	.	TRBJ1-5	TGTGCCAGCATCGCCACAGGGTTTGGCAATCAGCCCCAGCATTTT	CASIATGFGNQPQHF
TRBD2	TRBV2	.	TRBJ2-5	TGTGCCAGCAGTCAACTAGCGGGCCAAGAGACCCAGTACTTC	CASSQLAGQETQYF
.	TRBV25-1	.	TRBJ2-3	TGTGCCAGCAGTCCGCGCGACACAGATACGCAGTATTTT	CASSPRDTDTQYF
.	TRBV10-2	few	TRBJ1-5	TGCGCCAGCACCAGAGGCAGCAATCAGCCCCAGCATTTT	CASTRGSNQPQHF
TRBD2	TRBV7-9	.	TRBJ2-3	TGTGCCAGCACCTTCGGAGGACTAGCGCTAAATACGCAGTATTTT	CASTFGGLALNTQYF
TRBD1	TRBV2	.	TRBJ2-5	TGTGCCAGCAGTACCGGGACAGGGGAAGAGACCCAGTACTTC	CASSTGTGEETQYF
.	TRBV7-6	.	TRBJ1-1	TGTGCCAGCAGCTTGGGCCAGGTCAACACTGAAGCTTTCTTT	CASSLGQVNTEAFF
.	TRBV5-1	.	TRBJ1-1	TGCGCCAGCAGCTTGAAGAGTAAGGAGACTGAAGCTTTCTTT	CASSLKSKETEAFF
.	TRBV2	few	TRBJ2-5	TGTGCCAGCTCAAGCCGAGCGCGGGGTGAGACCCAGTACTTC	CASSSRARGETQYF
.	TRBV19	.	TRBJ2-3	TGTGCCAGTAGTTGGAGTCAGGGCCTCACAGATACGCAGTATTTT	CASSWSQGLTDTQYF
.	TRBV14	once	TRBJ1-1	TGTGCCAGCAGCCCCGGGACTCTTGGGGCTTTCTTT	CASSPGTLGAFF
.	TRBV18	.	TRBJ1-1	TGTGCCAGCTCAGAGGGCGGAGGGAGGAACACTGAAGCTTTCTTT	CASSEGGGRNTEAFF
TRBD2	TRBV7-6	many	TRBJ2-5	TGTGCCAGCAGCTTAGTAATAGCGGGAGCTGCGCAAGAGACCCAGTACTTC	CASSLVIAGAAQETQYF
.	TRBV3-1/TRBV3-2	.	TRBJ2-7	TGTGCCAGCAGCCAAGATGGAGAACTACACTACGAGCAGTACTTC	CASSQDGELHYEQYF
TRBD1	TRBV5-1	.	TRBJ1-4	TGCGCCAGCAGCTTGGAGACAGGGCGAGGAAAACTGTTTTTT	CASSLETGRGKLFF
.	TRBV6-4	.	TRBJ1-1	TGTGCCAGCCGCCGGCCCGGTATGGGGGCTGGGAACACTGAAGCTTTCTTT	CASRRPGMGAGNTEAFF
.	TRBV4-3	once	TRBJ1-4	TGCGCCAGCAGGGGGGCTGAAAAACTGTTTTTT	CASRGAEKLFF
TRBD1	TRBV2	.	TRBJ1-4	TGTGCCAGCAGAGCTACAGGGGCAACTAATGAAAAACTGTTTTTT	CASRATGATNEKLFF
TRBD1	TRBV27	.	TRBJ1-6	TGTGCCAGCAGCCCGCACAGGGGGGATTCACCCCTCCACTTT	CASSPHRGDSPLHF
.	TRBV7-2	.	TRBJ2-3	TGTGCCAGCAGCTTAGCGAGGCAGGGCACGCAGTATTTT	CASSLARQGTQYF
TRBD1	TRBV28	.	TRBJ1-1	TGTGCCAGCAGTTCCCCGGACAGGGAAGGGACTGAAGCTTTCTTT	CASSSPDREGTEAFF
.	TRBV5-1	once	TRBJ1-2	TGCGCCAGCAGCCTAGAGGCGGTAAACTATGGCTACACCTTC	CASSLEAVNYGYTF
.	TRBV15	.	TRBJ2-7	TGTGCCACCGGGGGCGGGAGTCCCCCCGAGCAGTACTTC	CATGGGSPPEQYF
.	TRBV6-5	.	TRBJ1-1	TGTGCCAGCAGTTACGGAACAGGCACGAACACTGAAGCTTTCTTT	CASSYGTGTNTEAFF
TRBD1	TRBV6-5	.	TRBJ1-1	TGTGCCAGCAGTTACTCGAGGACAGGCCGCCGGGGAGAAGCTTTCTTT	CASSYSRTGRRGEAFF
TRBD2	TRBV15	.	TRBJ2-2	TGTGCCACCAGCAGAGATCTAGCGGGAGAAGGCGGGGAGCTGTTTTTT	CATSRDLAGEGGELFF
.	TRBV4-3	.	TRBJ2-7	TGCGCCAGCAGCCTCTCGACTACCTCCTACGAGCAGTACTTC	CASSLSTTSYEQYF
.	TRBV3-1/TRBV3-2	few	TRBJ2-7	TGTGCCAGCAGCCAAGATCTGAATAGCTCGCCGCAGTACTTC	CASSQDLNSSPQYF
.	TRBV28	.	TRBJ2-2	TGTGCCAGCAGTTTATCCGGGTACACCGGGGAGCTGTTTTTT	CASSLSGYTGELFF
.	TRBV5-1	.	TRBJ1-2	TGCGCCAGCAGCCCCAATGACAGAGGCTATGGCTACACCTTC	CASSPNDRGYGYTF
TRBD1	TRBV5-1	once	TRBJ1-4	TGCGCCAGCAGCTGGCCGGGACAGGGTTTT	CASSWPGQGF
.	TRBV28	.	TRBJ2-1	TGTGCCAGCAGTTTATGGGCGGCTAGATTCTCCTACAATGAGCAGTTCTTC	CASSLWAARFSYNEQFF
.	TRBV7-3	once	TRBJ2-1	TGTGCCAGCAGCCGCCGTGGGAGCAATGAGCAGTTCTTC	CASSRRGSNEQFF
.	TRBV29-1	.	TRBJ1-1	TGCAGCGTTGTATGGAGGTCTCTTACTGAAGCTTTCTTT	CSVVWRSLTEAFF
.	TRBV7-3	.	TRBJ2-2	TGTGCCAGCAGCTTAAACGCAGGGACCGGGGAGCTGTTTTTT	CASSLNAGTGELFF
TRBD1	TRBV7-9	once	TRBJ1-1	TGTGCCAGCAGCTTATGGGCGGGACAGGGTCATTCCGAAGCTTTCTTT	CASSLWAGQGHSEAFF
TRBD1	TRBV29-1	.	TRBJ2-3	TGCAGCGTTTCCGGGACAGGGGCCTCAGATACGCAGTATTTT	CSVSGTGASDTQYF
.	TRBV10-2	.	TRBJ2-7	TGCGCCAGCAGTGACTCGGTAGCGGCCGACGAGCAGTACTTC	CASSDSVAADEQYF
TRBD2	TRBV5-6	.	TRBJ2-7	TGTGCCAGCAGCTTAATGGCGGGAGGCGCGTATTATTCCTACGAGCAGTACTTC	CASSLMAGGAYYSYEQYF
.	TRBV12-3/TRBV12-4	once	TRBJ2-7	TGTGCCAGCAACCGCGGGCCCTCCTACGAGCAGTACTTC	CASNRGPSYEQYF
.	TRBV28	.	TRBJ1-1	TGTGCCAGCAGTTTACCCTTCACTGAAGCTTTCTTT	CASSLPFTEAFF
TRBD1	TRBV5-1	.	TRBJ1-2	TGCGCCAGCAGCCTCGACAGGGGAACCTACACCTTC	CASSLDRGTYTF
.	TRBV9	.	TRBJ1-1	TGTGCCAGCAGCCCAGCAGTCGACTTGAACACTGAAGCTTTCTTT	CASSPAVDLNTEAFF
.	TRBV7-8	few	TRBJ1-1	TGTGCCAGCAGCTCGGGGGGCGTGAACACTGAAGCTTTCTTT	CASSSGGVNTEAFF
TRBD1	TRBV5-1	.	TRBJ2-3	TGCGCCAGCAGCCCGGGACAGGGCACAGATACGCAGTATTTT	CASSPGQGTDTQYF
TRBD1	TRBV5-1	.	TRBJ1-1	TGCGCCAGCGGGCCGGGGACAGGGAACACTGAAGCTTTCTTT	CASGPGTGNTEAFF
TRBD2	TRBV2	.	TRBJ2-1	TGTGCCAGCAAACGGCCGGGACTAGCGGGAGAGGAGCAGTTCTTC	CASKRPGLAGEEQFF
.	TRBV5-1	.	TRBJ2-7	TGCGCCAGCAGCTTAGTTTCAGGGCGGTACGAGCAGTACTTC	CASSLVSGRYEQYF
TRBD1	TRBV18	once	TRBJ1-1	TGTGCCAGCTCATCCCTCCGGGACAGGGCTTCTCGGATCACTGAAGCTTTCTTT	CASSSLRDRASRITEAFF
.	TRBV28	.	TRBJ1-5	TGTGCCAGCAGTCCCCGCGACAGGATAGGTCAGCCCCAGCATTTT	CASSPRDRIGQPQHF
.	TRBV12-3/TRBV12-4	.	TRBJ2-1	TGTGCCAGCAGACAAACCTACAATGAGCAGTTCTTC	CASRQTYNEQFF
TRBD2	TRBV14	.	TRBJ2-4	TGTGCCAGCAGCCACCCGACTAGCGGGAGTTTGGGAAACATTCAGTACTTC	CASSHPTSGSLGNIQYF
TRBD1	TRBV6-5	.	TRBJ1-6	TGTGCCAGCGGATTCACAGGGGACAATTCACCCCTCCACTTT	CASGFTGDNSPLHF
TRBD2	TRBV4-1	.	TRBJ2-4	TGCGCCAGCAGCCAAGACCCGACTAGCGGGAGTGAACGTGCCAAAAACATTCAGTACTTC	CASSQDPTSGSERAKNIQYF